A single sample gave rise to the 8 T cell receptor beta chains below, sequenced in a study of shared clonotypes between healthy human individuals. Measured with immunoSEQ multiplex PCR; TCRdb has only the in-frame clones, and not every one. The table shows approximately 1.1 million clones, with around 78% occurring only once. The specimen was memory CD4+ T cells from PBMCs. Subset in this sample: CD45RA-negative fraction. All receptors come from a man younger than 35 in good health. Some clones in this sample may be carry-over from other donors' samples.

This clone was observed once. The V gene is TRBV6-6, the J gene TRBJ2-7, with unresolved D. With 0 bases removed from V and 5 bases from J, the gap between germline ends came to 2 bases. The CDR3 covers 11 residues. CDR1 is MNHNY, CDR2 SVGAGI, per germline (reference sequence). CDR3 in DNA: TGTGCCAGCAGTTACTCGGACGAGCAGTACTTC. Encoded protein: CASSYSDEQYF.

The gene calls are TRBV11-2 and TRBJ1-2, with D hard to call. The CDR3 is made up of 12 amino acids. The V end was cut by 1 base, the J end by 2 bases, with 2 bases between. CDR1 SGHAT and CDR2 FQNNGV come from the germline V gene. The DNA of the CDR3 is TGTGCCAGCAGCTTAGGGAACTATGGCTACACCTTC. This translates into CASSLGNYGYTF.

This clone was observed a single time. The chain joins TRBV7-3 to TRBJ2-5, with D possibly TRBD1 on 6 matching bases. CDR1 and CDR2 (germline): SGHTA, FQGTGA. V shed 3 bases and J shed 5 bases, with 19 bases lying between them. The CDR3 loop spans 16 amino acids. The CDR3 is CASSFFTRYQGETQYF. The CDR3, as DNA: TGTGCCAGCAGCTTTTTCACTAGATATCAGGGGGAGACCCAGTACTTC.

This clone has a single count. This rearrangement joins TRBV28 to TRBJ2-7, with D unclear. CDR1 and CDR2 from the germline V gene are MDHEN and SYDVKM. The length of the CDR3 is 12 residues. Trimming took off 6 bases at V and 4 bases at J, with 10 bases between the two ends. The CDR3 DNA is TGTGCCAGCAGGCGTGGACGATACGAGCAGTACTTC. Its protein is CASRRGRYEQYF.

The CDR3: CASSQRMDGYNEQFF. CDR3 nucleotides: TGCGCCAGCAGCCAAAGAATGGACGGATACAATGAGCAGTTCTTC. The genes are TRBV4-1 and TRBJ2-1; D uncertain. Trimming took 2 bases from V and 4 from J, leaving 12 bases between them. There are 15 residues in the CDR3. Germline loops: CDR1 MGHRA, CDR2 YSYEKL.

V gene TRBV5-4 combines with J gene TRBJ2-2; D possibly corresponds to TRBD2 (7 bases). Trimming pared 4 bases from V and 2 bases from J, leaving 21 bases between. Germline assignment: CDR1 SGHNT and CDR2 YYREEE (reference sequence). This CDR3 is built from 18 residues. The CDR3 here is CASSGGLLGGRNTGELFF. In DNA, the CDR3 is TGTGCCAGCAGCGGGGGCCTGCTTGGCGGGAGAAACACCGGGGAGCTGTTTTTT.

This clone was seen a few times. This chain uses TRBV7-9 with TRBJ1-1, with D unresolved. Germline CDR1 SEHNR, CDR2 FQNEAQ (reference sequence). V was shortened by 5 bases and J by 4 bases, with 14 bases between the two germline ends. The CDR3 spans 14 residues. The CDR3 nucleotides are TGTGCCAGCAGCATCCGGGCCCTCCTCACTGAAGCTTTCTTT. Translation gives CASSIRALLTEAFF.

J is TRBJ2-2 and V is TRBV6-5, with D perhaps TRBD1 (5 bases). V lost 5 bases and J 4 bases, leaving 8 bases between the germline ends. Germline CDR1 MNHEY, CDR2 SVGAGI. The CDR3 covers 13 residues. CDR3 sequence: CASSSQGTGELFF. CDR3 DNA sequence: TGTGCCAGCAGTAGCCAGGGCACCGGGGAGCTGTTTTTT.